The following is a T cell receptor (beta chain) sequence with its context. Its antigen is undetermined. The V gene lost 0 bases and the J gene lost 5 bases, with 12 bases spanning the gap. CDR1 and CDR2 from the germline V gene are SGHRS and YFSETQ. The CDR3 totals 15 residues. This specimen comes from a study of shared clonotypes between healthy human individuals. Study observations and caveats: Clonotype sharing levels among donors were expected to vary with sequencing depth.

Profiling relied on immunoSEQ multiplex PCR, and the TCRdb table lists in-frame clones only, not all of them. The sample has about 510,000 clones, about 79% seen once; the top ten hold around 12%. This TCR derives from a woman between 35 and 50 years old in good health. Some clones in this sample may be carry-over from other donors' samples. Sample: PBMCs. This chain uses TRBV5-1 with TRBJ1-5; D may be TRBD1 (5 bases). The CDR3 DNA sequence: TGCGCCAGCAGCTTGGGGCTTAGGGGAGATCAGCCCCAGCATTTT. Residues: CASSLGLRGDQPQHF.